This T cell receptor (beta chain) was retrieved from a study of T cell responses to AZD1222 COVID-19 vaccine. Assay: immunoSEQ multiplex PCR; the TCRdb copy retains only in-frame clones and omits some. The profile shows about 100,000 clones, 84% of them singletons. The CDR3 spans 15 residues. Germline-derived CDR1 and CDR2 are SGDLS and YYNGEE. Trimming stripped 0 bases from V and 2 bases from J, with 11 bases between. The rearrangement uses TRBV9 and TRBJ1-2; D remains ambiguous. Sequenced material: peripheral blood, taken on day 0 of AZD1222 vaccination. The receptor comes from an adult in good health. The CDR3 region is CASSVGFLTNYGYTF. The CDR3 bases are TGTGCCAGCAGCGTAGGTTTCCTCACAAACTATGGCTACACCTTC.